The 20 T cell receptor beta chains reported below all come from one sample, sequenced in a study of blood T cell repertoires in COVID-19. Clones were sequenced by immunoSEQ multiplex PCR, and TCRdb holds only the in-frame ones, with some missing. The sample holds 55,000 to 70,000 clones, about 90% seen once. The sequenced sample was peripheral blood. The receptors derive from a man aged 60-69 years with active or convalescent COVID-19.

This chain connects TRBV7-8 to TRBJ2-1; TRBD2 matches 10 bases. The V gene end was trimmed by 1 base and the J gene end by 7 bases; junction bases not matched to a gene: 7. The CDR3 has 16 residues. Germline V gene lookup returns CDR1 SGHVS and CDR2 FQNEAQ. CDR3 in DNA: TGTGCCAGCAGCTTAGGGTCTAGCGGGAGTGGGAATGAGCAGTTCTTC. Its protein product is CASSLGSSGSGNEQFF.

The chain combines TRBV6-1 with TRBJ1-6; 9 bases match TRBD1. This CDR3 spans 17 amino acids. The ends lost 2 bases at V and 6 bases at J; junction bases unmatched: 8. Looked up from germline, CDR1 is MNHNS and CDR2 is SASEGT. The CDR3 region is CASSESGTGFGNSPLHF. CDR3 in DNA: TGTGCCAGCAGTGAATCCGGGACAGGGTTTGGTAATTCACCCCTCCACTTT.

The chain recombines TRBV5-1 with TRBJ1-3; a possible D gene is TRBD1 (5 bases). The germline V gene has CDR1 SGHRS and CDR2 YFSETQ. CDR3 length equals 14 residues. The ends were cut back, 7 bases at V and 5 bases at J, with 16 bases in the middle. The CDR3 DNA is TGCGCCAGCGGCCGGGGGGGAACCAGAAACACCATATATTTT. It specifies CASGRGGTRNTIYF.

This chain links TRBV4-1 with TRBJ1-1; D is undetermined. Trimming took 6 bases from V and 0 from J, leaving 8 bases between them. Germline loops: CDR1 MGHRA, CDR2 YSYEKL. The CDR3 runs to 13 residues. The CDR3, as DNA: TGCGCCAGCAGAAATACACTGAACACTGAAGCTTTCTTT. Translated, it gives CASRNTLNTEAFF.

This clone came up once. The chain is built from TRBV5-6 and TRBJ2-3; D is uncertain. Trimming left V 0 bases short and J 0 bases short, with 11 bases between. CDR3 size: 16 residues. Germline lookup yields CDR1 SGHDT and CDR2 YYEEEE. CDR3 nucleotide sequence: TGTGCCAGCAGCTTGGTTCTACAGACGAGCACAGATACGCAGTATTTT. This encodes CASSLVLQTSTDTQYF.

This chain joins TRBV2 and TRBJ1-6, with TRBD1 matching 9 bases. Germline CDR1 and CDR2: SNHLY and FYNNEI. This CDR3 is built from 15 residues. The trim removed 6 bases at V and 7 bases at J, leaving 7 bases unmatched. The CDR3 loop is CASRGTGGKNSPLHF. In nucleotides, the CDR3 is TGTGCCAGCAGGGGTACAGGGGGCAAGAATTCACCCCTCCACTTT.

This chain uses TRBV6-6 with TRBJ1-2; a weak D match, TRBD1 (5 bases). CDR1 is MNHNY, CDR2 SVGAGI, per germline (reference sequence). Trimming pared 0 bases from V and 0 bases from J, leaving 11 bases between. This CDR3 is built from 16 residues. The CDR3 coding sequence is TGTGCCAGCAGTTACTCGCGGAGGGGAACTAACTATGGCTACACCTTC. Protein: CASSYSRRGTNYGYTF.

For the CDR3, the DNA is TGTGCCAGCAGCTTATACAGGGGTCAGTTGAACACTGAAGCTTTCTTT. This translates into CASSLYRGQLNTEAFF. This chain joins TRBV7-2 and TRBJ1-1; 7 nucleotides agree with TRBD1. Germline CDR1 and CDR2: SGHTA and FQGNSA. V shed 2 bases and J 0 bases; nucleotides not matched to a gene: 6. The length of the CDR3 is 16 residues.

The V call is TRBV11-2, the J call TRBJ1-2; D is undetermined. V lost 0 bases and J 4 bases, leaving 12 bases between the germline ends. The CDR3 length is 15 residues. Germline CDR1 and CDR2: SGHAT and FQNNGV. The CDR3 loop is CASSLDAQNFYGYTF. The CDR3 DNA sequence: TGTGCCAGCAGCTTAGACGCACAGAACTTCTATGGCTACACCTTC.

This sequence joins TRBV6-1 and TRBJ1-1; D is unresolved. The CDR3 totals 14 residues. V was pared by 4 bases and J by 0 bases, with 9 bases between. Germline CDR1 MNHNS, CDR2 SASEGT. CDR3 in DNA: TGTGCCAGCAGTGTGGAGACCATGAACACTGAAGCTTTCTTT. Its protein product is CASSVETMNTEAFF.

The rearrangement joins TRBV19 to TRBJ1-1, with D possibly TRBD1 on 5 matching bases. V dropped 4 bases and J dropped 14 bases, with 20 bases sitting between them. Germline values: CDR1 LNHDA, CDR2 SQIVND (reference sequence). The CDR3 consists of 13 residues. The CDR3 loop reads CASSTQLALRVFF. In DNA, the CDR3 is TGTGCCAGTAGTACGCAACTTGCCCTCAGGGTATTCTTT.

The V call is TRBV5-1, the J call TRBJ1-4, with unresolved D. V lost 0 bases and J 7 bases, leaving 4 bases between the germline ends. The CDR3 spans 12 residues. Germline CDR1 SGHRS, CDR2 YFSETQ. The CDR3 loop is CASSLGSEKLFF. The CDR3 DNA sequence: TGCGCCAGCAGCTTGGGTAGTGAAAAACTGTTTTTT.

The V and J genes are TRBV3-1 (or the pseudogene TRBV3-2) and TRBJ1-6; the D gene is possibly TRBD1 (6 bases). The CDR3 is 14 amino acids. Germline V CDR1 and CDR2: LGHDT, YNNKEL (reference sequence). The V end lost 4 bases, the J end lost 8 bases, and 12 bases lay between the germline ends. The CDR3 region is CASSLRQADSPLHF. In nucleotides, the CDR3 is TGTGCCAGCAGCCTCCGACAGGCTGATTCACCCCTCCACTTT.

V is TRBV18 and J is TRBJ2-7; no definite D call. Per the germline V gene, CDR1 is KGHSH and CDR2 is LQKENI. V gave up 5 bases and J gave up 7 bases, with 18 bases separating them. This CDR3 region has 14 residues. The CDR3: CASSSSTQVFEQYF. DNA of the CDR3: TGTGCCAGCTCATCCAGCACCCAGGTTTTTGAGCAGTACTTC.

The gene calls are TRBV2 and TRBJ2-5; tentatively, D is TRBD1 (5 bases). This CDR3 is built from 14 residues. CDR1 SNHLY and CDR2 FYNNEI come from the germline V gene. V was pared by 6 bases and J by 1 base, with 12 bases between. The CDR3 is CASSFLDSQETQYF. CDR3 DNA: TGTGCCAGCAGCTTCCTAGACAGCCAAGAGACCCAGTACTTC.

The V gene is TRBV19, the J gene TRBJ1-5; a weak D match, TRBD1 (5 bases). The CDR3 is 13 amino acids. The V gene's germline CDR1 is LNHDA and CDR2 SQIVND (reference sequence). Trimming removed 0 bases at V and 5 bases at J, with 5 bases between. The CDR3 DNA reads TGTGCCAGTAGTATAGACAGGGATCAGCCCCAGCATTTT. It is translated as CASSIDRDQPQHF.

The chain uses TRBV6-5 and TRBJ1-2, with D perhaps matching TRBD1 (5 bases). CDR1 is MNHEY, CDR2 SVGAGI, per germline. This CDR3 has 12 amino acids. The V gene lost 4 bases and the J gene lost 7 bases, with 10 bases spanning the gap. The DNA for the CDR3 is TGTGCCAGCAGTTCAGGGTCCTTTGGCTACACCTTC. It translates to CASSSGSFGYTF.

For the CDR3, the DNA is TGTGCCAGCAGCTTGGGGGACAGCTCTGGAAACACCATATATTTT. It is translated as CASSLGDSSGNTIYF. The rearrangement links TRBV5-8 to TRBJ1-3; 7 positions match TRBD1. V was pared by 0 bases and J by 0 bases, with 0 bases of the junction left unmatched. The CDR3 has 15 amino acids. Germline-derived CDR1 and CDR2 are SGHTS and YDEGEE.

This chain uses TRBV29-1 with TRBJ1-1; D is ambiguous. CDR1 SQVTM and CDR2 ANQGSEA come from the germline V gene. Trimming removed 8 bases at V and 2 bases at J, with 15 bases between. CDR3 length: 13 residues. The CDR3 coding sequence is TGCAGCACAAGGACGGACTACAACACTGAAGCTTTCTTT. It yields the protein CSTRTDYNTEAFF.

The chain uses TRBV7-8 and TRBJ1-5; 10 bases are a match to TRBD1. Germline V CDR1 and CDR2: SGHVS, FQNEAQ. V gave up 5 bases and J gave up 7 bases; unmatched junction bases: 8. CDR3 length: 15 amino acids. CDR3 region: CASSIRTGGGQPQHF. Here the CDR3 DNA reads TGTGCCAGCAGCATAAGGACAGGGGGAGGGCAGCCCCAGCATTTT.